This T cell receptor (beta chain) appears in the sequencing data of a study of blood T cells in healthy people across ages. The germline V and J ends were trimmed by 5 bases and 7 bases, with 9 bases remaining between them. In germline, CDR1 is MNHEY, CDR2 SMNVEV (reference sequence). This CDR3 comprises 12 residues. Sample-barcoded 5' priming and a J-beta primer mix drove a second PCR of 7 to 11 cycles. TCRdb used MiXCR to reprocess the 5' RACE reads, holding one entry per CDR3 protein. The sample has fewer than 750,000 distinct CDR3 sequences, about 50% seen once; the top ten hold roughly 14%. The sequence was collected from an elderly woman in good health. Sequencing was done on a sample of blood. V gene TRBV27 combines with J gene TRBJ2-1, with no clear D. Here the CDR3 DNA reads TGTGCCAGCAGTCCCGGACGGAATGAGCAGTTCTTC. Its protein product is CASSPGRNEQFF.